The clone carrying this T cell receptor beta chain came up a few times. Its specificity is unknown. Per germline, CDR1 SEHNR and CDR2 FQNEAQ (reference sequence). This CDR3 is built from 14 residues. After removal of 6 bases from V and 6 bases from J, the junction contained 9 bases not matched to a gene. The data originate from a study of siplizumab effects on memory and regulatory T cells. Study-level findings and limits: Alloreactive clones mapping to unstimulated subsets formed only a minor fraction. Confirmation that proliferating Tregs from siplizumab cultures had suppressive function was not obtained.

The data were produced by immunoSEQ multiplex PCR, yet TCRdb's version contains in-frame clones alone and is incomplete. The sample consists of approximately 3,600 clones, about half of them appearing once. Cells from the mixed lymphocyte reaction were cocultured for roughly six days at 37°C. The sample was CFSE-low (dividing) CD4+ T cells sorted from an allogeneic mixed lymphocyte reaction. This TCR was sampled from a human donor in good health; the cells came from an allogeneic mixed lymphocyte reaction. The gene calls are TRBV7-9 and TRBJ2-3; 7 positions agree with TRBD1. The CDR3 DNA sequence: TGTGCCAGCAGAAGTGACAGGGATGCCGATACGCAGTATTTT. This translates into CASRSDRDADTQYF.